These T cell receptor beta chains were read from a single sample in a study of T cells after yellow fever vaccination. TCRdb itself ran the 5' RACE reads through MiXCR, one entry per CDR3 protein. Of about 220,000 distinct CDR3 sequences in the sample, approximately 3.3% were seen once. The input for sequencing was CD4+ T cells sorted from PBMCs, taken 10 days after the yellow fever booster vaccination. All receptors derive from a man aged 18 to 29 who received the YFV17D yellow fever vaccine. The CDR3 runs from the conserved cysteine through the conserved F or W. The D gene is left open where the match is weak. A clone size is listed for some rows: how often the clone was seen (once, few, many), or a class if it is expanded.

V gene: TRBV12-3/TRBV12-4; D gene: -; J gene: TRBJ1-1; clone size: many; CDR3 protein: CASTLQGNTEAFF; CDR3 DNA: TGTGCCAGCACCTTGCAAGGGAACACTGAAGCTTTCTTT
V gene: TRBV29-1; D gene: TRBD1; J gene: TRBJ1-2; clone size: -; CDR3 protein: CSYGQGALDQNYGYTF; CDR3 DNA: TGCAGCTACGGGCAGGGGGCCCTGGACCAGAACTATGGCTACACCTTC
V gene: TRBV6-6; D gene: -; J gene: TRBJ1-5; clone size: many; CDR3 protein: CASSYSGLSNQPQHF; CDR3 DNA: TGTGCCAGCAGTTACTCAGGCCTTAGCAATCAGCCCCAGCATTTT
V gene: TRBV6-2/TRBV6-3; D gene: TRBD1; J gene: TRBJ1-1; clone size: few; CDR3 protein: CASSYFFSPDRGNTEAFF; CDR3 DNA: TGTGCCAGCAGTTACTTTTTTTCACCGGACAGGGGGAACACTGAAGCTTTCTTT
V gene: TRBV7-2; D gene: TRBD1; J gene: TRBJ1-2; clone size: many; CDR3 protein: CASSSPQGWYGYTF; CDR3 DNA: TGTGCCAGCAGCTCCCCACAGGGGTGGTATGGCTACACCTTC
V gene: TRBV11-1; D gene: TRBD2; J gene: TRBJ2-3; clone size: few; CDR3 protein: CASSRGGVMLDTQYF; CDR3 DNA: TGTGCCAGCAGCCGGGGGGGAGTTATGCTCGATACGCAGTATTTT
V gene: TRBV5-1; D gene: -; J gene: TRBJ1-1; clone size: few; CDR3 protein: CASSLMDDTEAFF; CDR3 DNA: TGCGCCAGCAGCTTGATGGACGACACTGAAGCTTTCTTT
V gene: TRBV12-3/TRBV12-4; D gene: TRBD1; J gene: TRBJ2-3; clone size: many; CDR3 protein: CASSLDRENTDTQYF; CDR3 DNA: TGTGCCAGCAGTCTGGACAGGGAAAACACAGATACGCAGTATTTT
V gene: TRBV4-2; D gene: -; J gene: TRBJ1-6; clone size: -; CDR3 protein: CASSQGEGYNSPLHF; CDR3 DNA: TGTGCCAGCAGCCAAGGTGAAGGTTATAATTCACCCCTCCACTTT
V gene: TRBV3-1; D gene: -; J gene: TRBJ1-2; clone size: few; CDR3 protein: CASGTRGDNYGYTF; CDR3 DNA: TGTGCCAGCGGTACGAGGGGCGATAACTATGGCTACACCTTC
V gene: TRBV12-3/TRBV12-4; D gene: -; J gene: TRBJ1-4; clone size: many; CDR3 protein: CASSFTNLAGNGEKLFF; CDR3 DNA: TGTGCCAGCAGTTTTACCAACCTTGCAGGGAACGGTGAAAAACTGTTTTTT
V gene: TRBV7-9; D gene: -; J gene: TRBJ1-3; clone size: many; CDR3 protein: CASSFEGTGNTIYF; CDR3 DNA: TGTGCCAGCAGCTTTGAAGGAACTGGAAACACCATATATTTT
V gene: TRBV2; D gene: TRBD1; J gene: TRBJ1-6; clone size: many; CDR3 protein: CASGRQGINSPLHF; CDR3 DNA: TGTGCCAGCGGACGACAGGGTATTAATTCACCCCTCCACTTT
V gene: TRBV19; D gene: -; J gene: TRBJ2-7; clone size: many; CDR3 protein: CATQTWGQGSYEQYF; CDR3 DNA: TGTGCCACCCAAACTTGGGGGCAGGGGAGCTACGAGCAGTACTTC
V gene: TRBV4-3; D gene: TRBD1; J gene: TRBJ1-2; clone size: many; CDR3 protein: CASSQASGTGDNYGYTF; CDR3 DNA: TGCGCCAGCAGCCAAGCTTCCGGGACAGGGGACAACTATGGCTACACCTTC
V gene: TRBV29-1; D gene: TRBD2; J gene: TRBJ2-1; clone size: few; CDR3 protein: CSVDPIAGGYNEQFF; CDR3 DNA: TGCAGCGTTGACCCGATAGCGGGGGGTTACAATGAGCAGTTCTTC
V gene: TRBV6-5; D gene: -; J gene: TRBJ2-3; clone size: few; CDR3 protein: CASSYEGMGTDTQYF; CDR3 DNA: TGTGCCAGCAGTTACGAGGGGATGGGGACAGATACGCAGTATTTT
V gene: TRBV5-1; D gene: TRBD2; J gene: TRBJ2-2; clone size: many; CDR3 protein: CASSGGTSGDTGELFF; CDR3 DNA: TGCGCCAGCAGCGGAGGGACTAGCGGTGACACCGGGGAGCTGTTTTTT
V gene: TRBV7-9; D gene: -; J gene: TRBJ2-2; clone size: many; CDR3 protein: CASSSGQNRGTNTGELFF; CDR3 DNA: TGTGCCAGCAGCTCGGGCCAAAATAGAGGGACTAACACCGGGGAGCTGTTTTTT
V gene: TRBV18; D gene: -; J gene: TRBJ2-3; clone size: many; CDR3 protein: CASSQDLGGDTQYF; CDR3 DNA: TGTGCCAGCTCACAGGATCTAGGGGGAGATACGCAGTATTTT
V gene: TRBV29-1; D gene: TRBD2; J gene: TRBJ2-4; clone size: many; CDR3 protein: CSGASGGSAKNIQYF; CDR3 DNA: TGCAGCGGCGCCAGCGGGGGATCTGCCAAAAACATTCAGTACTTC
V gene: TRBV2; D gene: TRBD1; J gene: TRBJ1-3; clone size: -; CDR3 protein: CASRGQASGNTIYF; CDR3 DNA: TGTGCCAGCCGCGGACAGGCCTCTGGAAACACCATATATTTT
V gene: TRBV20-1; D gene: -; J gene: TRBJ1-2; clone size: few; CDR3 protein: CSARSQGYGYTF; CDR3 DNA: TGCAGTGCTAGATCACAAGGGTATGGCTACACCTTC
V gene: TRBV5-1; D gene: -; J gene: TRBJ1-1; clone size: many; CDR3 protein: CASSQGLGTEAFF; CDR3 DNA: TGCGCCAGCAGCCAGGGGTTGGGCACTGAAGCTTTCTTT
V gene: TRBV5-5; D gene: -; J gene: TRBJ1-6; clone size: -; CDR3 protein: CASSLRESSYNSPLHF; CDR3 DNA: TGTGCCAGCAGCCTCAGGGAAAGCTCCTATAATTCACCCCTCCACTTT
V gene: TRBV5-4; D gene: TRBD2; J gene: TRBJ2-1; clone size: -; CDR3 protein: CASSLGGTSGRGEQFF; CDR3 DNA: TGTGCCAGCAGCTTGGGGGGGACTAGCGGGAGGGGTGAGCAGTTCTTC
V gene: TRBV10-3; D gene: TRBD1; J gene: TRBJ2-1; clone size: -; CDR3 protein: CAISGQGAYNEQFF; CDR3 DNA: TGTGCCATCAGTGGACAGGGGGCTTACAATGAGCAGTTCTTC
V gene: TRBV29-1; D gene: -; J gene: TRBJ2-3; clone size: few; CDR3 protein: CSVVGGFVDTQYF; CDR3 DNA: TGCAGCGTTGTCGGGGGATTCGTAGATACGCAGTATTTT
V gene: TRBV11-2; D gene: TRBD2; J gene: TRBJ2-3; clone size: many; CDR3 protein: CASSLDPAGGPDTQYF; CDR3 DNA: TGTGCCAGCAGCTTAGATCCAGCGGGGGGGCCAGATACGCAGTATTTT